The clone carrying this T cell receptor (beta chain) was detected only a few times. A 3' RACE protocol on RNA, with unique molecular identifiers, produced the TCR library. MiXCR was run by TCRdb on the 3' RACE reads, yielding one entry per CDR3 protein. The sample carries around 40,000 distinct CDR3 sequences, approximately 7% recorded once. Treatment: PENTA 11 planned treatment interruption arm or continuous ART arm. This sample was taken from a study of HIV-infected children after antiretroviral therapy interruption. V gave up 4 bases and J gave up 1 base, with 24 bases separating them. CDR1 and CDR2 from the germline V gene are DFQATT and SNEGSKA (reference sequence). The CDR3 is 18 residues long.

The sequencing used CD45RA+ CD4+ T cells from PBMCs, pooled from several time points, collected from a donor given antiretroviral therapy, either interrupted or continuous. This sample's subset: naive CD4+ CD45RA+ CD45RO- T cells. V is TRBV20-1 and J is TRBJ2-3; the D call may be TRBD1 or TRBD2 (5 bases each). The source of this sequence is a pool of human donors with HIV. The CDR3 coding sequence is TGCAGTGCTAAAATGTCTCTCTTGGGGACCCTCGGCACAGATACGCAGTATTTT. It encodes CSAKMSLLGTLGTDTQYF.